One sample yielded the 19 T cell receptor beta chains listed below, sequenced in a study of CD8+CD57+ T cells in acquired aplastic anemia. Previously, flow cytometry had revealed CD8+CD57+ cell expansion in the patients chosen for sequencing. TCR beta VDJ and CDR3 were profiled, and genomic DNA was the template. Using its own MiXCR run on the reads, TCRdb lists one record per CDR3 protein. Here the sample spans some 150,000 distinct CDR3 sequences, around half being singletons. Sequencing was performed on sorted CD4+, CD8+, or CD8+CD57+ T cells (not recorded which) from PBMCs. Receptors were obtained from a human donor with aplastic anemia.

This clonotype was observed at least ten times. The rearrangement links TRBV7-6 to TRBJ2-2; the D gene is possibly TRBD1 (5 bases). Trimming shortened V by 1 base and J by 7 bases, and 10 bases separated the two germline ends. Germline V CDR1 and CDR2: SGHVS, FNYEAQ. The CDR3 is made up of 14 amino acids. CDR3 coding DNA: TGTGCCAGCAGCTTAGTACTGGGGCGCGGGGAGCTGTTTTTT. This sequence encodes CASSLVLGRGELFF.

The chain has TRBV7-9 and TRBJ1-6; D is possibly TRBD1 (5 bases). The CDR3 consists of 12 residues. V lost 5 bases, J lost 9 bases, and 8 bases lay in between. CDR1 is SEHNR, CDR2 FQNEAQ, per germline (reference sequence). The CDR3 protein is CASSDSSSPLHF. For the CDR3, the DNA is TGTGCCAGCAGCGACAGCTCTTCACCCCTCCACTTT.

This clonotype was recorded many times. The CDR3 protein is CASKAGKNTDTQYF. CDR3 DNA sequence: TGTGCCAGCAAGGCGGGGAAAAACACAGATACGCAGTATTTT. The chain links TRBV12-3 or TRBV12-4 to TRBJ2-3, with TRBD2 as a possible D gene (6 bases). The ends were cut back, 7 bases at V and 2 bases at J, with 13 bases in the middle. The CDR3 contains 14 residues.

There are a few counts of this clonotype. This rearrangement joins TRBV29-1 to TRBJ2-2; TRBD1 agrees at 10 bases. The germline CDR1 and CDR2 sequences are SQVTM and ANQGSEA. V trimming: 0 bases; J trimming: 9 bases; junction bases outside the gene matches: 7. The CDR3 runs to 15 residues. The CDR3 protein is CSVEDRQGAVWELFF. The CDR3 region has the DNA TGCAGCGTTGAAGATAGACAGGGGGCGGTATGGGAGCTGTTTTTT.

The chain links TRBV20-1 to TRBJ1-2; tentatively, D is TRBD1 (5 bases). V was trimmed by 0 bases and J by 8 bases, leaving 28 bases between them. The V gene's germline CDR1 is DFQATT and CDR2 SNEGSKA (reference sequence). The length of the CDR3 is 18 residues. CDR3 nucleotide sequence: TGCAGTGCTAGAGATGTAGGACGAGGGGCCACCTATTTGGAGGGCTACACCTTC. The encoded protein is CSARDVGRGATYLEGYTF.

In this sample, this clonotype turned up many times. The rearrangement joins TRBV19 to TRBJ1-2; 9 nucleotides line up with TRBD1. Per the germline V gene, CDR1 is LNHDA and CDR2 is SQIVND (reference sequence). This CDR3 is 15 amino acids long. With V trimmed by 6 bases and J by 2 bases, 7 bases remained unmatched. The CDR3 sequence is CASSRLGTGNYGYTF. Written as DNA, the CDR3 is TGTGCCAGTAGCAGACTCGGGACAGGGAACTATGGCTACACCTTC.

This clonotype appeared many times. The chain is built from TRBV6-1 and TRBJ1-6; no clear D gene. V lost 5 bases, J lost 6 bases, and 17 bases lay in between. The CDR3 is made up of 16 amino acids. Germline values: CDR1 MNHNS, CDR2 SASEGT. CDR3 nucleotide sequence: TGTGCCAGCAGTCGTATCTCCTCAGGTGTTAATTCACCCCTCCACTTT. This sequence encodes CASSRISSGVNSPLHF.

The chain has TRBV25-1 and TRBJ1-1; the match to TRBD1 covers 9 bases. The CDR3 contains 14 residues. Germline CDR1 is MGHDK and CDR2 is SYGVNS. The CDR3 bases are TGTGCTCGACGGACAGGGGCGGTGAACACTGAAGCTTTCTTT. Translated, it gives CARRTGAVNTEAFF. Looking up the rest from reference TRBV25-1 and TRBJ1-1 gives the full variable domain: EADIYQTPRYLVIGTGKKITLECSQTMGHDKMYWYQQDPGMELHLIHYSYGVNSTEKGDLSSESTVSRIRTEHFPLTLESARPSHTSQYLCARRTGAVNTEAFFGQGTRLTVV.

This clonotype was picked up a small number of times. The chain joins TRBV25-1 to TRBJ2-5; perhaps TRBD1 as D (6 bases). V gave up 0 bases and J gave up 6 bases, with 14 bases separating them. This CDR3 has 15 residues. Germline CDR1 and CDR2: MGHDK and SYGVNS. The CDR3, as DNA: TGTGCCAGCAGTGAATATGGGTCAGGGACAAAGACCCAGTACTTC. Amino acid sequence: CASSEYGSGTKTQYF. Combining the CDR3 with reference TRBV25-1 and TRBJ2-5 gives the whole variable domain EADIYQTPRYLVIGTGKKITLECSQTMGHDKMYWYQQDPGMELHLIHYSYGVNSTEKGDLSSESTVSRIRTEHFPLTLESARPSHTSQYLCASSEYGSGTKTQYFGPGTRLLVL.

There are a few counts of this clonotype. V gene TRBV6-4 combines with J gene TRBJ2-1, with D maybe TRBD1 (6 bases). Germline CDR1 MRHNA, CDR2 SNTAGT. Trimming removed 8 bases from V and 7 bases from J, with 15 bases in between. The CDR3 is 13 amino acids. For the CDR3, the DNA is TGTGCCAGCGCCCCGGGACACGAGAATGAGCAGTTCTTC. This encodes CASAPGHENEQFF.

The CDR3 DNA follows: TGTGCCAGCAGCTCGACTAGCGGGAGTGGGGAGACCCAGTACTTC. Protein: CASSSTSGSGETQYF. The chain couples TRBV7-3 to TRBJ2-5, with TRBD2 identical over 12 bases. Germline V gives CDR1 SGHTA, CDR2 FQGTGA. Germline trimming cut 4 bases from V and 5 bases from J; bases unmatched to any gene: 5. The CDR3 has 15 amino acids.

The V gene is TRBV29-1, the J gene TRBJ2-2; unclear D gene. The CDR3 spans 10 residues. Per germline, CDR1 SQVTM and CDR2 ANQGSEA. V shed 7 bases and J shed 3 bases, with 3 bases lying between them. For the CDR3, the DNA is TGCAGCGCCTACACCGGGGAGCTGTTTTTT. Protein product: CSAYTGELFF.

This clonotype was recorded a few times. The rearrangement links TRBV20-1 to TRBJ1-2, with 8 bases matching TRBD1. The germline CDR1 and CDR2 sequences are DFQATT and SNEGSKA (reference sequence). V shed 3 bases, J shed 2 bases, and the junction held 2 bases outside the gene matches. This CDR3 comprises 13 residues. CDR3 sequence reads: CSARDRDNYGYTF. In nucleotides, the CDR3 is TGCAGTGCTAGGGACAGGGACAACTATGGCTACACCTTC.

V usage is TRBV25-1 and J usage is TRBJ1-1; no reliable D call. Between the trimmed V and J ends, which lost 4 bases and 0 bases, there was a span of 6 bases. Germline V gene lookup returns CDR1 MGHDK and CDR2 SYGVNS. This CDR3 spans 13 amino acids. CDR3 in DNA: TGTGCCAGCAGTGGAGAGATGAACACTGAAGCTTTCTTT. Its protein product is CASSGEMNTEAFF.

CDR3 loop: CATSRDKVAGEADTQYF. The CDR3 DNA sequence: TGTGCCACCAGCAGAGATAAGGTTGCAGGTGAGGCAGATACGCAGTATTTT. The chain has TRBV15 and TRBJ2-3; D gene ambiguous. CDR1 is LNHNV, CDR2 YYDKDF, per germline (reference sequence). Between the trimmed V and J ends, which lost 0 bases and 4 bases, there was a span of 17 bases. This CDR3 region has 17 residues.

This clonotype was seen a few times. The chain has TRBV4-2 and TRBJ2-2; D possibly corresponds to TRBD2 (6 bases). This CDR3 spans 14 amino acids. V dropped 1 base and J dropped 4 bases, with 7 bases sitting between them. The germline V gene has CDR1 LGHNA and CDR2 YNFKEQ. The chain's CDR3 is CASSQVGGTGELFF. DNA of the CDR3: TGTGCCAGCAGCCAAGTGGGGGGCACCGGGGAGCTGTTTTTT.

This clonotype was detected ten times or more. V gene TRBV19 combines with J gene TRBJ1-2; TRBD1 matches at 8 bases. J gave up 7 bases and V 7 bases, and 5 bases lay outside the gene matches. CDR1 is LNHDA, CDR2 SQIVND, per germline (reference sequence). The CDR3 extends over 12 amino acids. In DNA form, the CDR3 reads TGTGCCAGTAATTCAGGGGGCCTTGGCTACACCTTC. Residues: CASNSGGLGYTF.

This sequence joins TRBV10-3 and TRBJ1-6; possibly TRBD1 for D (6 bases). The CDR3 length is 20 residues. Germline V gene lookup returns CDR1 ENHRY and CDR2 SYGVKD. V dropped 0 bases and J dropped 6 bases, with 24 bases sitting between them. The CDR3 spells CAISESGGGRGKGFNSPLHF. As DNA, the CDR3 is TGTGCCATCAGTGAGTCAGGAGGGGGGCGCGGGAAGGGTTTTAATTCACCCCTCCACTTT.

The chain uses TRBV28 and TRBJ2-7; 9 bases line up with TRBD1. This CDR3 region has 15 residues. V was clipped by 6 bases and J by 0 bases; unmatched bases: 6. Germline loops: CDR1 MDHEN, CDR2 SYDVKM. The CDR3 reads CASSPGQGSSYEQYF. In DNA, the CDR3 is TGTGCCAGCAGCCCCGGACAGGGGAGCTCCTACGAGCAGTACTTC. The whole variable domain, remainder taken from reference TRBV28 and TRBJ2-7, is DVKVTQSSRYLVKRTGEKVFLECVQDMDHENMFWYRQDPGLGLRLIYFSYDVKMKEKGDIPEGYSVSREKKERFSLILESASTNQTSMYLCASSPGQGSSYEQYFGPGTRLTVT.